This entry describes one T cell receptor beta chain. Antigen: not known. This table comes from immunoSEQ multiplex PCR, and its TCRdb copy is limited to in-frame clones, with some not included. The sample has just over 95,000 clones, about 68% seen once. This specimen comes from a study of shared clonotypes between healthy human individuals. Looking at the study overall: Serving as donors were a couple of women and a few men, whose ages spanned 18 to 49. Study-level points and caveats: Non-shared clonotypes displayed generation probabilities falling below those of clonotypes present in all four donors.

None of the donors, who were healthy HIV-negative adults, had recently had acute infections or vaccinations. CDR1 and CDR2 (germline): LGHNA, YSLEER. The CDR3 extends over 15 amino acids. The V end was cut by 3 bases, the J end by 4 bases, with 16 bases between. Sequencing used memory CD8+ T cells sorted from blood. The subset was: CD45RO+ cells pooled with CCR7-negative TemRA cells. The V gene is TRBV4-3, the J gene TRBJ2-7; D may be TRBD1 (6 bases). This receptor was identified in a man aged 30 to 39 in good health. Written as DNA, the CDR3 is TGCGCCAGCAGCCACATACAGGGTTCCTCTTACGAGCAGTACTTC. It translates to CASSHIQGSSYEQYF.